These T cell receptor beta chains were read from a single sample in a study of blood T cell repertoires in COVID-19. TCRdb's copy holds only in-frame clones and misses some; the assay was immunoSEQ multiplex PCR. The table lists roughly 180,000 clones, approximately 84% of them singletons. Sequenced: peripheral blood. These receptors all stem from a woman aged 50 to 65 with COVID-19, enrolled during active disease. CDR3s include the opening cysteine and the closing phenylalanine or tryptophan. A D gene is named only where the DNA matches it firmly. Clone size, where shown, is once, few, many, or a class for clones that have expanded.

size | J | D | V | CDR3 | DNA
NA | TRBJ2-5 | TRBD2 | TRBV5-4 | CASSLGRVLGTTSQETQYF | TGTGCCAGCAGCTTGGGCCGGGTCCTCGGGACTACATCCCAAGAGACCCAGTACTTC
NA | TRBJ2-1 | NA | TRBV7-6 | CASSLEGRLDEQFF | TGTGCCAGCAGCTTAGAAGGCCGCCTAGATGAGCAGTTCTTC
NA | TRBJ2-2 | NA | TRBV4-1 | CASSQSAGELFF | TGCGCCAGCAGCCAATCCGCCGGGGAGCTGTTTTTT
once | TRBJ2-2 | TRBD2 | TRBV20-1 | CSASGLAGGGQNTGELFF | TGCAGTGCTAGTGGACTAGCGGGGGGGGGCCAGAACACCGGGGAGCTGTTTTTT
once | TRBJ1-4 | NA | TRBV19 | CASSIGTAPQKLFF | TGTGCCAGTAGTATAGGAACAGCCCCGCAAAAACTGTTTTTT
NA | TRBJ1-1 | TRBD1 | TRBV30 | CAWSLRDRNTEAFF | TGTGCCTGGAGCCTCCGGGACAGAAACACTGAAGCTTTCTTT
NA | TRBJ1-4 | NA | TRBV9 | CASSVERGRGEKLFF | TGTGCCAGCAGCGTAGAAAGGGGGAGGGGTGAAAAACTGTTTTTT
NA | TRBJ1-5 | NA | TRBV4-2 | CASSQRTGEPQHF | TGTGCCAGCAGCCAAAGAACCGGGGAGCCCCAGCATTTT
NA | TRBJ2-5 | TRBD2 | TRBV29-1 | CSVPGTSVQETQYF | TGCAGCGTTCCCGGGACTAGCGTACAAGAGACCCAGTACTTC
NA | TRBJ2-7 | TRBD1 | TRBV6-5 | CASRPGQGISEQYF | TGTGCCAGCAGGCCGGGACAGGGGATCTCCGAGCAGTACTTC
NA | TRBJ2-6 | NA | TRBV7-2 | CASSRPSWVSGANVLTF | TGTGCCAGCAGCAGACCTAGCTGGGTATCTGGGGCCAACGTCCTGACTTTC
NA | TRBJ1-2 | TRBD1 | TRBV6-2/TRBV6-3 | CASSYSGTAFGYTF | TGTGCCAGCAGTTACTCCGGGACAGCCTTTGGCTACACCTTC
NA | TRBJ1-3 | NA | TRBV18 | CASSPTQANSGNTIYF | TGTGCCAGCTCACCCACCCAGGCTAACTCTGGAAACACCATATATTTT
NA | TRBJ2-2 | NA | TRBV19 | CASSKEARNTGELFF | TGTGCCAGTAGTAAGGAGGCCAGGAACACCGGGGAGCTGTTTTTT